This record looks at one T cell receptor beta chain sequence and its context. Its target is not known. The germline gene is not matched at one end of the junction; a read error may be the cause. Profiled with immunoSEQ multiplex PCR; TCRdb holds only in-frame clones, not every one. The sample consists of around 38,000 clones, roughly nine tenths of them appearing once. The data are from a study of STAT5B mutations in CD4+ large granular lymphocyte leukemia. Study overall: Among healthy controls, a particular HLA allele went with more CDR3 'QG' motifs. Overall study results and limits: Top patient clones used TRBV06 genes more often: 8/27 versus 2/35 in controls.

The CDR3 spans 15 residues. CDR1 is MGHRA and CDR2 is YSYEKL in the germline V gene. The chain uses TRBV4-1 and TRBJ2-1; 12 nucleotides align to TRBD2. This sequence originates from a human donor in good health. Sequenced input: CD4+ T cells from blood buffy coats. The CDR3 protein is CASRQGLAGNNEQFF. The DNA for the CDR3 is TGCGCCAGCAGACAAGGACTAGCGGGAAACAATGAGCAGTTCTTC.